What follows is one T cell receptor (beta chain) and its context. Its antigen remains unknown. V shed 5 bases and J shed 5 bases, with 15 bases lying between them. Looked up from germline, CDR1 is SEHNR and CDR2 is FQNEAQ (reference sequence). The CDR3 sequence is 14 residues long. This specimen belongs to a study of T cell responses to AZD1222 COVID-19 vaccine. Study-wide context: Second doses that came at about 4 or about 12 weeks were put together.

Measured with immunoSEQ multiplex PCR; TCRdb has only the in-frame clones, and not every one. The data show 150,000 to 200,000 clones, with 85% to 95% seen just once and 0.64% held by the top ten. Study outcomes and limitations: There were mostly white British donors and more females than males, and clonal diversity was possibly underestimated.

Source: peripheral blood, taken on day 0 of AZD1222 vaccination. The J gene is TRBJ1-2, the V gene TRBV7-9; D call uncertain. This receptor was obtained from an adult in good health. CDR3 in DNA: TGTGCCAGCAGCCCTCGGGTGGGGATTTATGGCTACACCTTC. Protein product: CASSPRVGIYGYTF.